The present entry profiles one T cell receptor beta chain with its context. Its target is unknown. PCR primers comprised 60 Vbeta and 13 Jbeta primers. TCRdb's copy holds only in-frame clones and misses some; the assay was immunoSEQ multiplex PCR. The sample records approximately 150,000 clones, around three quarters being singletons. The CDR3 length is 17 residues. The V and J ends lost 0 bases and 1 base, in that order; junction bases with no gene match: 8. CDR1 is SGDLS, CDR2 YYNGEE, per germline. This sample stems from a study of cytomegalovirus exposure and HLA in healthy donors. Study-level information: Roughly 85 million unique TCRs from HLA-typed donors made up an early data release.

Study-wide results and limits: Later analysis identified several of the most significant clusters that appeared linked to common viral pathogens. The study labeled more than 150 TCR beta chains cytomegalovirus-associated. Published work reported that the classifier diagnosed cytomegalovirus status with high specificity and sensitivity.

The chain carries TRBV9 and TRBJ2-3, with 7 bases matching TRBD2. Material for sequencing was PBMCs. This TCR derives from a woman in her thirties or forties in good health and CMV-seropositive. In DNA, the CDR3 is TGTGCCAGCAGCGTAGCTTCTGGGGGAGGGGGCACAGATACGCAGTATTTT. Its protein is CASSVASGGGGTDTQYF.